One sample yielded the 2 T cell receptor beta chains listed below, sequenced in a study of T cells in localized non-small cell lung cancer. Only in-frame clones appear in the TCRdb table, and some are missing; sequencing was by immunoSEQ multiplex PCR. Seen here are 30,000 to 40,000 clones, approximately 80% observed once, and the top ten hold approximately 35%. The source material was peripheral blood, sampled before any cancer treatment. Receptors were obtained from a male donor at least 60 years old with stage II squamous cell lung carcinoma.

The chain carries TRBV27 and TRBJ1-1, with TRBD1 matching 7 bases. The CDR3 sequence is 15 residues long. CDR1 MNHEY and CDR2 SMNVEV come from the germline V gene (reference sequence). V lost 8 bases and J lost 0; bases outside the gene matches: 9. Here the CDR3 reads CASSVYRGLNTEAFF. The CDR3 DNA reads as TGTGCCAGCTCTGTCTACAGGGGTTTGAACACTGAAGCTTTCTTT.

This clone was found a few times. The chain combines TRBV14 with TRBJ2-5, with 7 nucleotides matching TRBD2. Losses at the gene ends were 1 base for V and 5 bases for J; bases not matched to a gene: 13. Germline lookup yields CDR1 SGHDN and CDR2 FVKESK. The CDR3 consists of 17 residues. The CDR3 loop is CASSQASTGGLRETQYF. CDR3 bases: TGTGCCAGCAGCCAAGCCTCTACGGGAGGTTTAAGGGAGACCCAGTACTTC.